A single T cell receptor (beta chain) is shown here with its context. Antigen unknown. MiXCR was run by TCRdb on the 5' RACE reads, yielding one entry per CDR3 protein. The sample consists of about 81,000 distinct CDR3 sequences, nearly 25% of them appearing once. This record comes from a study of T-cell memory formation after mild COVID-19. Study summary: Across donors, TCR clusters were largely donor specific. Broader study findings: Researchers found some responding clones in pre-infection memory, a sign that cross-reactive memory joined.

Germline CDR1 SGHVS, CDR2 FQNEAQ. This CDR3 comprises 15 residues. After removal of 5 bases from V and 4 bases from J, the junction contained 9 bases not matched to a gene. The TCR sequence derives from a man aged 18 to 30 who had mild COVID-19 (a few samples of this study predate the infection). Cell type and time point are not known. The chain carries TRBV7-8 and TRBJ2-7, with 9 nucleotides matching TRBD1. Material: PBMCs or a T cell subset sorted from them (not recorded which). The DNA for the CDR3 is TGTGCCAGCAGCGGCCGGGACAGGGTCACATACGAGCAGTACTTC. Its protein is CASSGRDRVTYEQYF.